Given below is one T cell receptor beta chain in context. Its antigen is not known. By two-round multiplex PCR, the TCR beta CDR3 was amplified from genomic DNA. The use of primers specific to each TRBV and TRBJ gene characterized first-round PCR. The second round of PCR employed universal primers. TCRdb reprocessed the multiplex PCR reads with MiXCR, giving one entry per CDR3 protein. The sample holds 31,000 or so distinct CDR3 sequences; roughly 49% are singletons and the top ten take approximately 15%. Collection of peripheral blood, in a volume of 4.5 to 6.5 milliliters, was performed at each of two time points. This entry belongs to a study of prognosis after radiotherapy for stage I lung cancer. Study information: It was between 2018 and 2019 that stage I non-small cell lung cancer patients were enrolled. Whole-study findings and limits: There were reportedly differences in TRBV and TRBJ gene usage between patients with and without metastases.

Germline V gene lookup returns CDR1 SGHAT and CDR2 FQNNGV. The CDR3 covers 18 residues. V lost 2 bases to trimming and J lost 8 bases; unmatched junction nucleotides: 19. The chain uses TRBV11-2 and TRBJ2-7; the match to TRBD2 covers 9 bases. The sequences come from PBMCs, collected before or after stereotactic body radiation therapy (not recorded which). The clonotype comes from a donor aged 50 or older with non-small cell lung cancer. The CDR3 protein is CASSLSPLGLAGEYQQYF. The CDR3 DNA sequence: TGTGCCAGCAGCTTAAGCCCTCTGGGGTTAGCGGGAGAATACCAGCAGTACTTC.